These T cell receptor beta chains were read from a single sample in a study of cytomegalovirus exposure and HLA in healthy donors. The protocol was immunoSEQ multiplex PCR, while the TCRdb copy is restricted to in-frame clones and leaves out a portion. The sample includes about 220,000 clones, around four fifths of them seen just once. The sequencing input was PBMCs. The receptors derive from a woman aged 25 to 45 in good health and CMV-seropositive. The conserved cysteine and the conserved F or W are not part of the CDR3 here. A D gene is named only where the DNA matches it firmly. A row's size may be missing; if present it is once, few, many or a size class.

d_gene	v_gene	abundance	j_gene	CDR3aa
TRBD1	TRBV30	.	TRBJ1-5	AWSHGQGRGQPQH
TRBD1	TRBV30	.	TRBJ1-5	AWSETGGGKPQH
TRBD1	TRBV30	.	TRBJ1-2	AWSVAGGGYGYT
.	TRBV9	.	TRBJ2-7	ASSGGLRPYEQY
.	TRBV6-5	.	TRBJ1-2	ASSYGTDNYGYT
TRBD1	TRBV29-1	.	TRBJ1-2	SVDVSRDRLYGYT
TRBD1	TRBV29-1	.	TRBJ1-1	SVEVVQGRAAF
.	TRBV9	.	TRBJ2-1	ASSVERGAYNEQF
TRBD2	TRBV2	.	TRBJ2-7	ASRASGRAYEQY
.	TRBV27	.	TRBJ1-2	ASSPVGGNYGYT
TRBD2	TRBV27	.	TRBJ2-3	ASSFSGRGPDTQY
.	TRBV29-1	.	TRBJ2-2	SAQLGDNTGELF
.	TRBV5-6	once	TRBJ1-5	ASSLGGKGQPQH
TRBD1	TRBV7-9	.	TRBJ2-7	ASSSGQGSYEQY
TRBD1	TRBV6-4	once	TRBJ2-7	ASSASAGGPFYEQY
TRBD2	TRBV28	.	TRBJ2-1	ASSRLPVAGYNEQF
.	TRBV7-9	once	TRBJ2-1	ASSPSLRFNEQF
.	TRBV7-9	.	TRBJ1-2	ASSLFSVGDGYT
.	TRBV13	.	TRBJ2-1	ASSLALGGSSYNEQF
TRBD1	TRBV29-1	.	TRBJ2-7	SVWLTGTYEQY
.	TRBV28	.	TRBJ2-7	ASSFGISYEQY
.	TRBV27	.	TRBJ1-1	ASSLGIGLNTEAF
.	TRBV29-1	.	TRBJ2-7	SVFVGPYEQY
TRBD1	TRBV9	.	TRBJ1-4	ASSPGGTGVTNEKLF
.	TRBV29-1	.	TRBJ1-1	SVERTENTEAF
.	TRBV9	.	TRBJ1-1	ASSVVGGAANTEAF
TRBD1	TRBV30	.	TRBJ1-5	AGGQGGDQPQH
.	TRBV2	.	TRBJ2-2	ASTVSATGELF